Presented here are 32 T cell receptor beta chains from one specimen sequenced in a study of Tregs in tolerant kidney transplant recipients (dated by TCRdb to between 2018 and 2021). Libraries were constructed by the immunoSEQ multiplex PCR assay. TCRdb retrieved this table from immuneACCESS and kept in-frame rearrangements only. Not all clones are present; in checked studies, unresolved V genes account for under half, and no reason is known for the remainder. The sample data list fewer than 95,000 clones, and 90% to 95% of these were observed just once. Under 2% of the sample is held by the ten biggest clonotypes. Related donors were used in the transplants with nonmyeloablative bone marrow transplantation, and mixed chimerism was transient in the human trials. This specimen was CD4+ T cells from blood (PBMCs), taken 12 months after the transplant. Receptors originate from a human patient who received a combined kidney and bone marrow transplant. After a transplant, not all T cells may be the patient's own; some may come from the graft donor.

A note on this clone: At the DNA level, this CDR3 is encoded by other sequences in the same sample as well. The V call is TRBV30, the J call TRBJ1-3, with D possibly being TRBD1 (6 bases). Trimming removed 5 bases at V and 0 bases at J, with 14 bases between. The CDR3 is 15 residues long. Germline V lookup: CDR1 GTSNPN, CDR2 SVGIG (reference sequence). The CDR3 bases are TGTGCCTGGTGGACAGCGTCCGTCTCTGGAAACACCATATATTTT. It is translated as CAWWTASVSGNTIYF.

The chain recombines TRBV5-1 with TRBJ1-1; D might be TRBD1 (6 bases). This CDR3 comprises 14 residues. CDR1 SGHRS and CDR2 YFSETQ come from the germline V gene. V lost 0 bases, J lost 5 bases, and 11 bases lay in between. CDR3 nucleotide sequence: TGCGCCAGCAGCTTGGCTGGGCAGGGGACTGAAGCTTTCTTT. This translates into CASSLAGQGTEAFF.

V and J are TRBV27 and TRBJ1-5; tentative D call: TRBD1 (5 bases). Germline V gene data show CDR1 as MNHEY and CDR2 as SMNVEV (reference sequence). Trimming removed 5 bases at V and 7 bases at J, with 12 bases between. The CDR3 contains 13 residues. In nucleotides, the CDR3 is TGTGCCAGCAGTCCCCTGGGGGGACAGCCCCAGCATTTT. As protein: CASSPLGGQPQHF.

This chain uses TRBV7-2 with TRBJ2-1, with D uncertain. The germline gives CDR1 SGHTA, CDR2 FQGNSA. The CDR3 has 15 residues. V was trimmed by 4 bases and J by 9 bases, leaving 19 bases between them. The CDR3 region has the DNA TGTGCCAGCAGCTCTAGTTACCCCGCTCCTGGTGAGCAGTTCTTC. Residues: CASSSSYPAPGEQFF.

This rearrangement joins TRBV4-1 to TRBJ1-2; tentatively, D is TRBD1 (6 bases). This CDR3 has 14 amino acids. Trimming removed 5 bases at V and 6 bases at J, with 16 bases between. Germline-derived CDR1 and CDR2 are MGHRA and YSYEKL. CDR3 sequence (DNA): TGCGCCAGCAGCAGCCCGGGGACAAGAAATGGCTACACCTTC. Protein sequence: CASSSPGTRNGYTF.

V gene TRBV7-3 combines with J gene TRBJ2-1; TRBD2 aligns across 7 bases. The CDR3 runs 17 residues. Germline CDR1 and CDR2: SGHTA and FQGTGA. With V trimmed by 1 base and J by 7 bases, 13 bases remained unmatched. The CDR3 is CASSLRGGSKGINEQFF. The CDR3 DNA sequence: TGTGCCAGCAGCTTAAGGGGAGGGTCTAAGGGCATAAATGAGCAGTTCTTC. Combining the CDR3 with reference TRBV7-3 and TRBJ2-1 gives the whole variable domain GAGVSQTPSNKVTEKGKYVELRCDPISGHTALYWYRQSLGQGPEFLIYFQGTGAADDSGLPNDRFFAVRPEGSVSTLKIQRTERGDSAVYLCASSLRGGSKGINEQFFGPGTRLTVL.

V gene TRBV7-2 combines with J gene TRBJ2-5, with D perhaps TRBD1 (6 bases). The DNA end favors TRBJ2-7, so the J call may be wrong. This CDR3 is 14 amino acids long. The germline gives CDR1 SGHTA, CDR2 FQGNSA. The CDR3 coding sequence is TGTGCCAGCAGCTTGGGCAGGGGACCGTACGAGCAGTACTTC. Residues: CASSLGRGPYEQYF.

This clone was counted once. The chain links TRBV7-3 to TRBJ2-7, with D possibly TRBD1 on 5 matching bases. CDR1 is SGHTA, CDR2 FQGTGA, per germline. Trimming pared 5 bases from V and 0 bases from J, leaving 17 bases between. The CDR3 runs 16 residues. Here the CDR3 reads CASSLLLDSISYEQYF. CDR3 in DNA: TGTGCCAGCAGCCTACTTCTCGACAGTATCTCCTACGAGCAGTACTTC.

This clone was detected only once. The genes are TRBV5-4 and TRBJ1-1, with D perhaps matching TRBD1 (6 bases). The ends were cut back, 0 bases at V and 5 bases at J, with 14 bases in the middle. CDR1 and CDR2 from the germline V gene are SGHNT and YYREEE (reference sequence). The CDR3 covers 15 residues. The CDR3 DNA follows: TGTGCCAGCAGCTTGGGGTTTGGGGGCCAGACTGAAGCTTTCTTT. It translates to CASSLGFGGQTEAFF. Combining the CDR3 with reference TRBV5-4 and TRBJ1-1 gives the whole variable domain ETGVTQSPTHLIKTRGQQVTLRCSSQSGHNTVSWYQQALGQGPQFIFQYYREEENGRGNFPPRFSGLQFPNYSSELNVNALELDDSALYLCASSLGFGGQTEAFFGQGTRLTVV.

The V and J genes are TRBV5-1 and TRBJ2-5; D is possibly TRBD2 (6 bases). The germline V gene encodes CDR1 SGHRS and CDR2 YFSETQ. This CDR3 spans 12 amino acids. Trimming shortened V by 7 bases and J by 5 bases, and 12 bases separated the two germline ends. CDR3 coding DNA: TGCGCCAGCTACCGGGACTTGGAGACCCAGTACTTC. Amino acids: CASYRDLETQYF.

This chain joins TRBV11-3 and TRBJ2-1, with 8 positions matching TRBD2. The CDR3 is made up of 15 amino acids. The V gene's germline CDR1 is SGHNT and CDR2 YENEEA. V lost 1 base and J lost 7; bases outside the gene matches: 6. The CDR3 here is CASSLGLAGSNEQFF. The CDR3 DNA follows: TGTGCCAGCAGCTTAGGGCTAGCGGGTTCGAATGAGCAGTTCTTC.

V and J are TRBV2 and TRBJ2-5; 7 nucleotides line up with TRBD2. The J call is in doubt because the DNA end fits TRBJ2-7 better. Germline CDR1 reads SNHLY; CDR2 reads FYNNEI. This CDR3 is 13 amino acids long. CDR3 residues: CASSAGLVSEQYF. Written as DNA, the CDR3 is TGTGCCAGCAGTGCCGGACTAGTCAGCGAGCAGTACTTC.

The chain carries TRBV5-1 and TRBJ2-3; possibly TRBD2 for D (6 bases). Germline-derived CDR1 and CDR2 are SGHRS and YFSETQ. With 4 bases removed from V and 0 bases from J, the gap between germline ends came to 9 bases. This CDR3 is 14 amino acids long. CDR3 DNA sequence: TGCGCCAGCAGCGGTGGGACTAGCACAGATACGCAGTATTTT. Protein product: CASSGGTSTDTQYF.

J is TRBJ2-5 and V is TRBV7-2; TRBD1 is a possible D gene (6 bases). V lost 3 bases, J lost 5 bases, and 13 bases lay in between. The germline V gene encodes CDR1 SGHTA and CDR2 FQGNSA. The length of the CDR3 is 14 residues. The CDR3 region is CASSLVTGWETQYF. The CDR3 nucleotides read TGTGCCAGCAGCTTGGTGACAGGCTGGGAGACCCAGTACTTC.

The CDR3 reads CASSLEGTGRYGYTF. The CDR3 DNA sequence: TGCGCCAGCAGCTTGGAGGGGACAGGTCGTTATGGCTACACCTTC. The rearrangement uses TRBV5-1 and TRBJ1-2; 8 positions agree with TRBD1. The germline V gene encodes CDR1 SGHRS and CDR2 YFSETQ. V dropped 0 bases and J dropped 5; count of bases not matched to a gene: 6. This CDR3 has 15 residues.

The rearrangement joins TRBV19 to TRBJ1-2, with 7 bases matching TRBD1. Germline trimming cut 7 bases from V and 4 bases from J; bases unmatched to any gene: 9. There are 14 residues in the CDR3. Germline V gene sequence: CDR1 LNHDA, CDR2 SQIVND (reference sequence). CDR3 sequence: CASMGTGAVYGYTF. The CDR3 nucleotides read TGTGCCAGTATGGGAACAGGGGCCGTCTATGGCTACACCTTC. Together with reference TRBV19 and TRBJ1-2, the CDR3 gives the full variable domain: DGGITQSPKYLFRKEGQNVTLSCEQNLNHDAMYWYRQDPGQGLRLIYYSQIVNDFQKGDIAEGYSVSREKKESFPLTVTSAQKNPTAFYLCASMGTGAVYGYTFGSGTRLTVV.

The chain employs TRBV4-2 and TRBJ2-3; D is perhaps TRBD2 (6 bases). CDR1 LGHNA and CDR2 YNFKEQ come from the germline V gene. The CDR3 is made up of 15 amino acids. The V and J ends lost 4 bases and 1 base respectively, with 12 bases between them. The CDR3, as DNA: TGTGCCAGCAGCCGGGGGGACCTACGCACAGATACGCAGTATTTT. It specifies CASSRGDLRTDTQYF.

V gene TRBV7-2 combines with J gene TRBJ2-2, with 10 positions matching TRBD2. Germline V lookup: CDR1 SGHTA, CDR2 FQGNSA. The V and J ends lost 5 bases and 7 bases, in that order; junction bases with no gene match: 19. The CDR3 is 19 residues long. DNA for the CDR3: TGTGCCAGCAGCCGGGCCCCCCCAGCGGGAGGGGGGTGGGACGGGGAGCTGTTTTTT. Protein sequence: CASSRAPPAGGGWDGELFF.

J is TRBJ2-4 and V is TRBV28; D remains unclear. With 1 base removed from V and 0 bases from J, the gap between germline ends came to 16 bases. The CDR3 has 18 amino acids. Germline CDR1 reads MDHEN; CDR2 reads SYDVKM. CDR3 sequence reads: CASSLFLRRLGAKNIQYF. The CDR3 nucleotides read TGTGCCAGCAGTTTATTTCTCCGTAGGCTAGGAGCCAAAAACATTCAGTACTTC.

The chain combines TRBV15 with TRBJ2-1; D not certain. Trimming pared 3 bases from V and 0 bases from J, leaving 12 bases between. CDR3 length equals 16 residues. Germline CDR1 reads LNHNV; CDR2 reads YYDKDF (reference sequence). The CDR3 DNA is TGTGCCACCAGCAGTCCCACCTCGGGCTCCTACAATGAGCAGTTCTTC. This gives the protein CATSSPTSGSYNEQFF. Complete variable domain (other parts from reference TRBV15 and TRBJ2-1): DAMVIQNPRYQVTQFGKPVTLSCSQTLNHNVMYWYQQKSSQAPKLLFHYYDKDFNNEADTPDNFQSRRPNTSFCFLDIRSPGLGDTAMYLCATSSPTSGSYNEQFFGPGTRLTVL.

The chain is built from TRBV5-1 and TRBJ1-5; tentative D call: TRBD1 (5 bases). V was shortened by 1 base and J by 6 bases, with 14 bases between the two germline ends. CDR3 size: 15 residues. Germline CDR1 and CDR2: SGHRS and YFSETQ. The CDR3 nucleotides are TGCGCCAGCAGCTTGACCGGGGGGACCAGTCAGCCCCAGCATTTT. This codes for CASSLTGGTSQPQHF.

The chain links TRBV9 to TRBJ1-2, with D tentatively TRBD1 (6 bases). This CDR3 is built from 15 residues. Germline V lookup: CDR1 SGDLS, CDR2 YYNGEE. V lost 2 bases to trimming and J lost 4 bases, with 15 bases between them. Written as DNA, the CDR3 is TGTGCCAGCAGCGTCGAGGGACATTCCCTCTATGGCTACACCTTC. It encodes CASSVEGHSLYGYTF.

This clone has only one observation. The junction does not match germline at one end; this may be a read error. The sample holds other DNA sequences that translate to the same CDR3. This rearrangement joins TRBV28 to TRBJ1-6, with D hard to call. Germline V CDR1 and CDR2: MDHEN, SYDVKM. CDR3 length: 15 residues. The CDR3 bases are TGTGCCAGCAGTTTACGGGTTATTGCTAATTCCCCCCTCCACTTT. Its protein is CASSLRVIANSPLHF. The variable domain in full, completed from reference TRBV28 and TRBJ1-6, reads DVKVTQSSRYLVKRTGEKVFLECVQDMDHENMFWYRQDPGLGLRLIYFSYDVKMKEKGDIPEGYSVSREKKERFSLILESASTNQTSMYLCASSLRVIANSPLHFGNGTRLTVT.

The chain links TRBV18 to TRBJ2-4, with 11 positions matching TRBD1. Losses at the gene ends were 2 bases for V and 2 bases for J; bases not matched to a gene: 5. The CDR3 spans 17 residues. CDR1 is KGHSH and CDR2 is LQKENI in the germline V gene. The chain's CDR3 is CASSPAGQGATKNIQYF. CDR3 DNA sequence: TGTGCCAGCTCACCAGCAGGACAGGGGGCGACCAAAAACATTCAGTACTTC.

The J gene is TRBJ2-3, the V gene TRBV5-5; tentative D call: TRBD1 (5 bases). Trimming stripped 4 bases from V and 4 bases from J, with 13 bases between. The length of the CDR3 is 14 residues. Germline CDR1 is SGHKS and CDR2 is YYEKEE (reference sequence). This CDR3 is CASSILRGADTQYF. The CDR3 coding sequence is TGTGCCAGCAGCATACTAAGGGGCGCAGATACGCAGTATTTT.

This chain uses TRBV19 with TRBJ2-5; perhaps TRBD1 as D (5 bases). Per germline, CDR1 LNHDA and CDR2 SQIVND (reference sequence). The V end was cut by 1 base, the J end by 1 base, with 13 bases between. The CDR3 is made up of 16 amino acids. This chain's CDR3 is CASSIGPRVSQETQYF. Here the CDR3 DNA reads TGTGCCAGTAGTATAGGGCCCAGGGTTAGCCAAGAGACCCAGTACTTC.

V gene TRBV11-2 combines with J gene TRBJ2-7; TRBD2 matches at 13 bases. V dropped 6 bases and J dropped 1; count of bases not matched to a gene: 6. The length of the CDR3 is 16 residues. Germline V lookup: CDR1 SGHAT, CDR2 FQNNGV. The CDR3 sequence: CASSTRTSGSSYEQYF. CDR3 in DNA: TGTGCCAGCAGTACACGGACTAGCGGGAGTTCCTACGAGCAGTACTTC.

This chain connects TRBV7-3 to TRBJ2-1; 7 positions agree with TRBD2. Germline CDR1 is SGHTA and CDR2 is FQGTGA. The CDR3 has 16 amino acids. The junction had 7 bases not matched to a gene; V was cut back by 2 bases and J by 3 bases. DNA of the CDR3: TGTGCCAGCAGCTTAGGGCCAGCGGGGAGCTACAATGAGCAGTTCTTC. Translation gives CASSLGPAGSYNEQFF.

The rearrangement links TRBV4-1 to TRBJ2-7, with 10 bases aligning to TRBD2. This CDR3 comprises 15 residues. V shed 5 bases, J shed 1 base, and the junction held 5 bases outside the gene matches. Germline values: CDR1 MGHRA, CDR2 YSYEKL. CDR3 region: CASSFSGGFSYEQYF. CDR3 in DNA: TGCGCCAGCAGCTTTAGCGGGGGGTTTTCCTACGAGCAGTACTTC.

The rearrangement uses TRBV30 and TRBJ1-2; D unresolved. CDR3 length: 13 amino acids. V was trimmed by 2 bases and J by 0 bases, leaving 7 bases between them. The germline gives CDR1 GTSNPN, CDR2 SVGIG (reference sequence). CDR3 sequence (DNA): TGTGCCTGGAGTCCGGGTCCTAACTATGGCTACACCTTC. Encoded protein: CAWSPGPNYGYTF.

V usage is TRBV11-3 and J usage is TRBJ1-2; 9 nucleotides line up with TRBD1. The CDR3 is made up of 18 amino acids. Germline CDR1 SGHNT, CDR2 YENEEA. V shed 4 bases, J shed 7 bases, and the junction held 19 bases outside the gene matches. The CDR3 DNA reads as TGTGCCAGCAGCTGGGTATATGGCAAAGGACAGGGGATCTCTGGCTACACCTTC. This translates into CASSWVYGKGQGISGYTF.

V is TRBV4-1 and J is TRBJ2-7; TRBD2 might be the D (5 bases). The length of the CDR3 is 18 residues. Germline V CDR1 and CDR2: MGHRA, YSYEKL. Trimming left V 3 bases short and J 2 bases short, with 23 bases between. The CDR3 is CASSHLEGSKPHAYEQYF. In DNA, the CDR3 is TGCGCCAGCAGCCACCTAGAGGGATCAAAGCCCCACGCCTACGAGCAGTACTTC.